This TCR beta chain comes out of a study of vaccination effects on CD4 cells after COVID-19. Looking at the study overall: There were two convalescent patients who gave samples 16 days and one week before vaccination. Points from the study as a whole: Vaccine- and infection-induced clones showed marked clonal contraction late following vaccination.

The ViraFEST assay expanded antigen-specific CD4+ T cells with viral peptide pools before sequencing. Subsequent to a culture period of 10 to 11 days, CD4+ T cells were isolated. The infection with SARS-CoV-2 (confirmed by PCR) occurred in this person between March and December 2020. Half the medium was replaced with IL-2 medium on days 3 and 7. Libraries were prepared by immunoSEQ multiplex PCR; TCRdb keeps only in-frame clonotypes and omits some of them. The sample has 40,000 or so clones, about 68% seen once; the top ten hold 29%. Points on this clone: Its antigen is not known.

The CDR3 loop spans 13 amino acids. Germline values: CDR1 SQVTM, CDR2 ANQGSEA. Trimming took 5 bases from V and 1 from J; bases not matched to a gene: 4. The TCR sequence derives from a human donor who had a prior SARS-CoV-2 infection. This chain links TRBV29-1 with TRBJ2-5; TRBD1 aligns across 7 bases. Material: CD4+ T cells from PBMCs cultured with a peptide pool, obtained before COVID-19 vaccination. Here the CDR3 reads CSVLGQLQETQYF. CDR3 nucleotide sequence: TGCAGCGTTCTGGGACAGCTCCAAGAGACCCAGTACTTC.